The 23 T cell receptor beta chains below were found in one sample sequenced in a study of blood T cell repertoires in COVID-19. Profiling relied on immunoSEQ multiplex PCR, and the TCRdb table lists in-frame clones only, not all of them. The sample shows some 240,000 clones, more than 75% of them seen only once. Material for sequencing was PBMCs or T cells enriched from blood (not recorded which). These receptors all stem from a woman aged 50 to 65 who had been exposed to COVID-19.

The chain employs TRBV28 and TRBJ2-4; TRBD1 matches 10 bases. In germline, CDR1 is MDHEN, CDR2 SYDVKM. CDR3 length: 20 residues. Trimming removed 6 bases from V and 0 bases from J; junction bases left unmatched: 17. The CDR3 spells CASRGTWTGGPVLAKNIQYF. In DNA form, the CDR3 reads TGTGCCAGCAGGGGGACGTGGACAGGGGGACCGGTCTTAGCCAAAAACATTCAGTACTTC.

This clone has only one observation. The chain is built from TRBV7-8 and TRBJ2-2, with D perhaps matching TRBD2 (5 bases). The CDR3 has 15 residues. V was clipped by 3 bases and J by 6 bases, with 14 bases between them. CDR1 is SGHVS, CDR2 FQNEAQ, per germline. CDR3 amino acids: CASSFRDSHAGELFF. CDR3 DNA: TGTGCCAGCAGCTTTCGGGATAGCCATGCCGGGGAGCTGTTTTTT.

The chain combines TRBV4-1 with TRBJ2-1; 7 positions agree with TRBD1. Germline V gene data show CDR1 as MGHRA and CDR2 as YSYEKL. With V trimmed by 0 bases and J by 5 bases, 4 bases remained unmatched. The CDR3 length is 15 residues. CDR3 residues: CASSQEQGVHNEQFF. The CDR3 DNA reads TGCGCCAGCAGCCAAGAGCAGGGGGTACACAATGAGCAGTTCTTC.

CDR3 residues: CASSSTWSGQAYNEQFF. The CDR3 DNA follows: TGCGCCAGCAGTAGTACCTGGTCGGGACAGGCCTACAATGAGCAGTTCTTC. The chain employs TRBV23-1 and TRBJ2-1; 8 positions match TRBD1. TRBV23-1 is known as an ORF, though its function is uncertain. V dropped 5 bases and J dropped 2; count of bases not matched to a gene: 11. This CDR3 is 17 amino acids long.

The chain carries TRBV24-1 and TRBJ2-5; 8 bases match TRBD1. The CDR3 contains 17 residues. Trimming took 5 bases from V and 1 from J; bases not matched to a gene: 11. Germline CDR1 KGHDR, CDR2 SFDVKD. The CDR3 DNA reads as TGTGCCACCAGTGGCAAACCGACAGGGGACGGCCAAGAGACCCAGTACTTC. Protein product: CATSGKPTGDGQETQYF.

The chain is built from TRBV21-1 and TRBJ2-4; the DNA was not used to check the table's D call, TRBD2. TRBV21-1 is a documented pseudogene. This CDR3 has 14 amino acids. The CDR3: CASPRRGSKNIQYF. The CDR3, as DNA: TGTGCCAGCCCCCGACGGGGTTCCAAAAACATTCAGTACTTC.

This clone appeared a single time. The chain couples TRBV10-3 to TRBJ2-1, with TRBD2 matching 9 bases. V gave up 4 bases and J gave up 3 bases; unmatched junction bases: 7. The CDR3 consists of 16 residues. Germline V gene data show CDR1 as ENHRY and CDR2 as SYGVKD. In DNA form, the CDR3 reads TGTGCCATCAGTGGTGGTGCGGGGGGGATCTACAATGAGCAGTTCTTC. Amino acids: CAISGGAGGIYNEQFF.

CDR3 region: CASSAEGGVGYGYTF. The CDR3 nucleotides read TGTGCCAGCAGCGCTGAGGGGGGGGTAGGCTATGGCTACACCTTC. This chain uses TRBV9 with TRBJ1-2; a weak D match, TRBD1 (6 bases). Germline V gene sequence: CDR1 SGDLS, CDR2 YYNGEE. Trimming took 3 bases from V and 4 from J, leaving 16 bases between them. The CDR3 contains 15 residues.

The J gene is TRBJ2-6, the V gene TRBV6-2 or TRBV6-3, with unresolved D. Germline CDR1 is MNHEY and CDR2 is SVGEGT. The V end lost 5 bases, the J end lost 0 bases, and 17 bases lay between the germline ends. This CDR3 spans 18 amino acids. Here the CDR3 reads CASSQASGQRSGANVLTF. DNA for the CDR3: TGTGCCAGCAGTCAGGCTTCTGGCCAACGCTCTGGGGCCAACGTCCTGACTTTC.

This clone has a single count. The genes are TRBV10-3 and TRBJ1-1; TRBD1 matches 8 bases. Per the germline V gene, CDR1 is ENHRY and CDR2 is SYGVKD. The CDR3 extends over 15 amino acids. The J segment lost 5 bases and the V segment lost 6 bases, leaving 11 bases of the junction unmatched. CDR3 loop: CAIRSSQGARTEAFF. The CDR3 DNA follows: TGTGCCATCAGATCTTCCCAGGGGGCGCGGACTGAAGCTTTCTTT.

The CDR3 is CASSPVALAGTRTDTQYF. CDR3 DNA: TGTGCCAGCAGCCCGGTAGCACTAGCGGGGACCCGCACAGATACGCAGTATTTT. This chain joins TRBV5-5 and TRBJ2-3; TRBD2 matches 10 bases. V lost 4 bases and J lost 1; bases outside the gene matches: 12. Germline V gene lookup returns CDR1 SGHKS and CDR2 YYEKEE (reference sequence). The CDR3 has 18 amino acids.

This chain joins TRBV5-1 and TRBJ1-6; 10 nucleotides agree with TRBD1. This CDR3 has 16 amino acids. Trimming cost V 2 bases and J 8 bases; bases outside gene matches: 7. Germline CDR1 and CDR2: SGHRS and YFSETQ. The CDR3 is CASSFYVGQGDSPLHF. The CDR3 bases are TGCGCCAGCAGCTTTTACGTCGGACAGGGGGATTCACCCCTCCACTTT.

The chain employs TRBV5-6 and TRBJ1-5; 9 bases align to TRBD1. The CDR3 runs 17 residues. Germline assignment: CDR1 SGHDT and CDR2 YYEEEE. V shed 3 bases, J shed 1 base, and the junction held 8 bases outside the gene matches. In DNA, the CDR3 is TGTGCCAGCAGCTCCGGGACAGGGTATAGAAGCAATCAGCCCCAGCATTTT. It yields the protein CASSSGTGYRSNQPQHF. Variable domain in full (rest from reference TRBV5-6 and TRBJ1-5): DAGVTQSPTHLIKTRGQQVTLRCSPKSGHDTVSWYQQALGQGPQFIFQYYEEEERQRGNFPDRFSGHQFPNYSSELNVNALLLGDSALYLCASSSGTGYRSNQPQHFGDGTRLSIL.

This clone has a single count. The V gene is TRBV9, the J gene TRBJ1-1; D unresolved. From germline, CDR1 is SGDLS and CDR2 YYNGEE. Trimming took 2 bases from V and 5 from J, leaving 13 bases between them. This CDR3 spans 14 amino acids. The CDR3 bases are TGTGCCAGCAGCGTTGATTCGGGGAAAACTGAAGCTTTCTTT. This gives the protein CASSVDSGKTEAFF.

The rearrangement links TRBV6-5 to TRBJ2-1; 7 nucleotides line up with TRBD1. This CDR3 spans 16 amino acids. Looked up from germline, CDR1 is MNHEY and CDR2 is SVGAGI. V shed 1 base, J shed 5 bases, and the junction held 8 bases outside the gene matches. The CDR3 DNA reads as TGTGCCAGCAGTTACTTCGGGGACAGAGAAGACAATGAGCAGTTCTTC. It is translated as CASSYFGDREDNEQFF.

This rearrangement joins TRBV11-2 to TRBJ1-3; 10 nucleotides align to TRBD1. The trim removed 5 bases at V and 2 bases at J, leaving 9 bases unmatched. The CDR3 length is 17 residues. Germline assignment: CDR1 SGHAT and CDR2 FQNNGV. The CDR3 coding sequence is TGTGCCAGCAGCCAAGGTATCGACAGGGGGCCTGGAAACACCATATATTTT. Protein: CASSQGIDRGPGNTIYF.

This chain links TRBV11-2 with TRBJ1-6; D is possibly TRBD1 (6 bases). Germline V CDR1 and CDR2: SGHAT, FQNNGV. The CDR3 contains 13 residues. The V and J ends lost 7 bases and 10 bases respectively, with 14 bases between them. In DNA, the CDR3 is TGTGCCAGCACCCGGACAGACTACTCACCCCTCCACTTT. Translated, it gives CASTRTDYSPLHF.

V and J are TRBV7-2 and TRBJ1-5; 7 bases line up with TRBD1. V lost 5 bases and J lost 7; bases outside the gene matches: 5. Germline loops: CDR1 SGHTA, CDR2 FQGNSA. The CDR3 has 13 amino acids. The CDR3 region is CASSRQGSQPQHF. The CDR3 DNA is TGTGCCAGCAGCCGACAGGGTTCACAGCCCCAGCATTTT.

The chain employs TRBV3-1 (or the pseudogene TRBV3-2) and TRBJ1-2, with TRBD1 matching 8 bases. With 4 bases clipped from V and 5 bases from J, the junction kept 3 bases outside the gene matches. This CDR3 has 13 amino acids. Germline V gives CDR1 LGHDT, CDR2 YNNKEL (reference sequence). The CDR3 spells CASSRGTGYGYTF. The CDR3 DNA reads TGTGCCAGCAGCCGGGGGACAGGATATGGCTACACCTTC.

This chain connects TRBV7-2 to TRBJ1-2; D possibly corresponds to TRBD1 (6 bases). Germline assignment: CDR1 SGHTA and CDR2 FQGNSA. The CDR3 extends over 14 amino acids. Trimming took 8 bases from V and 2 from J, leaving 15 bases between them. CDR3 in amino acids: CASRQQGRNYGYTF. The CDR3 DNA reads as TGTGCCAGCCGACAACAGGGAAGAAACTATGGCTACACCTTC.

This chain joins TRBV27 and TRBJ2-1; TRBD2 might be the D (6 bases). The germline CDR1 and CDR2 sequences are MNHEY and SMNVEV (reference sequence). Between the trimmed V and J ends, which lost 5 bases and 0 bases, there was a span of 11 bases. The CDR3 consists of 15 residues. The CDR3 nucleotides are TGTGCCAGCAGTCTCCGGGACTTCTCCTACAATGAGCAGTTCTTC. It translates to CASSLRDFSYNEQFF.

This clone was detected only a few times. V gene TRBV7-3 combines with J gene TRBJ1-1; TRBD1 matches 7 bases. The germline V gene has CDR1 SGHTA and CDR2 FQGTGA. This CDR3 has 13 residues. Unmatched junction bases numbered 7, after V lost 2 bases and J lost 10 bases. CDR3 nucleotides: TGTGCCAGCAGCTTAGAGGGGGCAGGGCGAGCTTTCTTT. It yields the protein CASSLEGAGRAFF.

The rearrangement links TRBV6-1 to TRBJ1-1; D is ambiguous. The germline V gene has CDR1 MNHNS and CDR2 SASEGT. Trimming cost V 2 bases and J 5 bases, with 6 bases left between them. The CDR3 has 12 amino acids. The CDR3 DNA is TGTGCCAGCAGTGAAATAGCGACTGAAGCTTTCTTT. Its translation is CASSEIATEAFF.